These 4 T cell receptor beta chains share one sample of origin, sequenced in a study of OX40 agonist ivuxolimab in advanced cancers. The data were produced by immunoSEQ multiplex PCR, yet TCRdb's version contains in-frame clones alone and is incomplete. The data show about 50,000 clones, 84% seen once. Sequences were derived from CD4+ or CD8+ T cells sorted from blood, sampled in a trial of the OX40 agonist ivuxolimab. The receptors come from an adult with an advanced solid tumor such as melanoma, head and neck, liver or kidney cancer.

This clone was seen only a few times. The V call is TRBV4-1, the J call TRBJ2-5, with TRBD1 matching 11 bases. V gave up 4 bases and J gave up 4 bases; unmatched junction bases: 5. Germline CDR1 is MGHRA and CDR2 is YSYEKL. CDR3 length: 15 amino acids. In DNA form, the CDR3 reads TGCGCCAGCAGCCTTGGACAGGGGGCACGAGAGACCCAGTACTTC. Translating it yields CASSLGQGARETQYF.

This CDR3 is CAISESADRGSNQPQHF. CDR3 nucleotides: TGTGCCATCAGTGAGTCAGCGGACAGGGGGTCCAATCAGCCCCAGCATTTT. The V gene is TRBV10-3, the J gene TRBJ1-5; 10 bases line up with TRBD1. CDR1 and CDR2 from the germline V gene are ENHRY and SYGVKD. V lost 0 bases, J lost 3 bases, and 5 bases stayed unmatched. The CDR3 has 17 residues.

This chain joins TRBV6-1 and TRBJ1-1; weak D call: TRBD1 (5 bases). V was trimmed by 5 bases and J by 3 bases, leaving 16 bases between them. CDR1 and CDR2 from the germline V gene are MNHNS and SASEGT. The CDR3 runs 15 residues. The CDR3 loop reads CASSQYRPGDTEAFF. The CDR3 bases are TGTGCCAGCAGTCAGTACAGGCCCGGGGACACTGAAGCTTTCTTT.

V gene TRBV9 combines with J gene TRBJ2-1, with 7 bases that match TRBD2. Germline CDR1 SGDLS, CDR2 YYNGEE. Unmatched junction bases numbered 5, after V lost 6 bases and J lost 8 bases. The CDR3 contains 12 residues. The CDR3 DNA is TGTGCCAGCACCGTTGGGGGGGATGAGCAGTTCTTC. Translated: CASTVGGDEQFF.